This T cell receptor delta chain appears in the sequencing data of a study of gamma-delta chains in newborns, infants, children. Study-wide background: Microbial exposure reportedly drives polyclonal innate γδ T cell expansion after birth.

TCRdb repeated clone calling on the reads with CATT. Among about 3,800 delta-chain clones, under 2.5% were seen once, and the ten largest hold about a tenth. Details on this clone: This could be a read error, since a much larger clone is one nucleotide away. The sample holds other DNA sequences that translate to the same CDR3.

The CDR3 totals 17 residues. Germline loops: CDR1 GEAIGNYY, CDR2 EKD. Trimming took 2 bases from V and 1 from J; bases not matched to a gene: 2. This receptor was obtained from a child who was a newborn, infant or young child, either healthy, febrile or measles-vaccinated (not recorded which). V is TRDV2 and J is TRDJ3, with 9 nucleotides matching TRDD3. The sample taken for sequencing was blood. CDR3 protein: CACDNWGSSWDTRQMFF. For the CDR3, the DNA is TGTGCCTGTGACAACTGGGGGAGTTCCTGGGACACCCGACAGATGTTTTTC.